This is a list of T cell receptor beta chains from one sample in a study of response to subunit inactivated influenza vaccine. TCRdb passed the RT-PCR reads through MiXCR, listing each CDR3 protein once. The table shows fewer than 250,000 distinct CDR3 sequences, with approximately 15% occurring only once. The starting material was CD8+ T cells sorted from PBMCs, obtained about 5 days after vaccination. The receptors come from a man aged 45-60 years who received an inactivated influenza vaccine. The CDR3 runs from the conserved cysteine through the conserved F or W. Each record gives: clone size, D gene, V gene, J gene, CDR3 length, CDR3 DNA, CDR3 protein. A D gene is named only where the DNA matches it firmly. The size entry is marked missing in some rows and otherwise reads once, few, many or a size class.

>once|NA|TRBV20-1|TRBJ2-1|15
TGCAGTGCTAGAGAACGGCAGGCTTACTACAATGAGCAGTTCTTC
CSARERQAYYNEQFF
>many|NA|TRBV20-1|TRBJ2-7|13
TGCAGTGCCGCGGGCGGCGGTTACTACGAGCAGTACTTC
CSAAGGGYYEQYF
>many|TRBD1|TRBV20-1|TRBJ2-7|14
TGCAGTGCTCCAAAAAGGGACAGCCCCTACGAGCAGTACTTC
CSAPKRDSPYEQYF
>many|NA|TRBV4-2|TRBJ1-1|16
TGTGCCAGCAGCCAAGCCGATGGGGGAGGTGACACTGAAGCTTTCTTT
CASSQADGGGDTEAFF
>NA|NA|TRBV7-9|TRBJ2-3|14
TGTGCCAGCAGCTTAGTTAATTTCGCAGATACGCAGTATTTT
CASSLVNFADTQYF
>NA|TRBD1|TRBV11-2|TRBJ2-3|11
TGTGCCAGCAGCCCAGGACAGGGGGAGTATTTT
CASSPGQGEYF
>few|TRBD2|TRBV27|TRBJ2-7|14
TGTGCCAGCAGTTGGCGCGGGAGCTCCTACGAGCAGTACTTC
CASSWRGSSYEQYF
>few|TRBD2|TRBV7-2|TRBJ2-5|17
TGTGCCAGCAGCATAGGGGCAATTCGGGGGGGCCTTGAGACCCAGTACTTC
CASSIGAIRGGLETQYF
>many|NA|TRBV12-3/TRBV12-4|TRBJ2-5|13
TGTGCCAGCGCCGAAGCAAACAGCGGGACCCAGTACTTC
CASAEANSGTQYF
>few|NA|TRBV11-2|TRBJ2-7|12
TGTGCCAGCAGCCTCGGAACCCACGAGCAGTACTTC
CASSLGTHEQYF
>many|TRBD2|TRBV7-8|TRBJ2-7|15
TGTGCCAGCAGCCAATTAGCGGGGAACTCCTACGAGCAGTACTTC
CASSQLAGNSYEQYF
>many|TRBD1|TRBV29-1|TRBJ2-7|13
TGCAGCGTTGAACCTACAGGGGGCTCAAAGCAGTACTTC
CSVEPTGGSKQYF
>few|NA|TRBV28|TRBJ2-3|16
TGTGCCAGCAGGGGGATATACTCACCGTCCACAGATACGCAGTATTTT
CASRGIYSPSTDTQYF
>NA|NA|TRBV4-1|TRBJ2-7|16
TGCGCCAGCAGCCAAAAAGGACCGGTGGGCTCCTACGAGCAGTACTTC
CASSQKGPVGSYEQYF
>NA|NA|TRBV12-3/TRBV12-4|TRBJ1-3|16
TGTGCCAGCAGTTTAGGAGAGCGACTCTCTGGAAACACCATATATTTT
CASSLGERLSGNTIYF
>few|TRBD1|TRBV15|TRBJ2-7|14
TGTGCCACCAGCGAAGGGACAGGGAACTACGAGCAGTACTTC
CATSEGTGNYEQYF
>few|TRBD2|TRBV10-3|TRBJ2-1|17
TGTGCCATCAGTGAAACTTACGGGGGGGCCTCCTACAATGAGCAGTTCTTC
CAISETYGGASYNEQFF
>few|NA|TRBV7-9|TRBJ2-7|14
TGTGCCAGCAGCTTATCTCAGGGGCAGCACGAGCAGTACTTC
CASSLSQGQHEQYF